A single sample gave rise to the 18 T cell receptor beta chains below, sequenced in a study of T cell changes during pregnancy in multiple sclerosis. The assay was immunoSEQ multiplex PCR, and TCRdb's table has in-frame clones only and misses some. This table holds around 29,000 clones, roughly 90% found once. Source: CD4+ T cells from peripheral blood mononuclear cells, taken in the first trimester of pregnancy. The receptors here all came from a female donor in good health, enrolled as a control in a pregnancy study.

V and J are TRBV29-1 and TRBJ1-1, with D possibly TRBD1 on 6 matching bases. Trimming took 0 bases from V and 5 from J, leaving 10 bases between them. Germline V gene sequence: CDR1 SQVTM, CDR2 ANQGSEA. The CDR3 runs 13 residues. CDR3 region: CSVEETRGTEAFF. The DNA for the CDR3 is TGCAGCGTTGAAGAGACGAGGGGGACTGAAGCTTTCTTT.

The chain uses TRBV28 and TRBJ2-7; TRBD1 is a possible D gene (5 bases). Germline V gene lookup returns CDR1 MDHEN and CDR2 SYDVKM. V dropped 6 bases and J dropped 0 bases, with 15 bases sitting between them. The CDR3 is made up of 15 amino acids. The CDR3 protein is CASSPQGPSSYEQYF. The CDR3 DNA follows: TGTGCCAGCAGCCCCCAGGGTCCAAGCTCCTACGAGCAGTACTTC.

This clone has only one observation. CDR3 protein: CASSVGEDLYEQYF. CDR3 DNA: TGTGCCAGCAGCGTCGGGGAGGACCTGTACGAGCAGTACTTC. The V call is TRBV9, the J call TRBJ2-7; the D gene is possibly TRBD2 (6 bases). There are 14 residues in the CDR3. V dropped 2 bases and J dropped 4 bases, with 13 bases sitting between them. Germline CDR1 reads SGDLS; CDR2 reads YYNGEE.

This chain joins TRBV19 and TRBJ2-1; D may be TRBD2 (7 bases). V dropped 9 bases and J dropped 5 bases, with 14 bases sitting between them. Germline lookup yields CDR1 LNHDA and CDR2 SQIVND (reference sequence). This CDR3 comprises 13 residues. In nucleotides, the CDR3 is TGTGCCAGCGGGGGGCCTGTAAACAATGAGCAGTTCTTC. This encodes CASGGPVNNEQFF.

The chain carries TRBV19 and TRBJ2-5; TRBD2 matches at 11 bases. CDR3 length: 16 amino acids. Germline V lookup: CDR1 LNHDA, CDR2 SQIVND (reference sequence). After removal of 5 bases from V and 4 bases from J, the junction contained 9 bases not matched to a gene. The CDR3 nucleotides read TGTGCCAGTAGTGACCTTAGCGGGAGGGCCGTAGAGACCCAGTACTTC. It codes for CASSDLSGRAVETQYF.

This rearrangement joins TRBV28 to TRBJ2-1; 7 bases match TRBD2. This CDR3 is 14 amino acids long. Germline loops: CDR1 MDHEN, CDR2 SYDVKM. V lost 5 bases to trimming and J lost 4 bases; unmatched junction nucleotides: 5. In DNA form, the CDR3 reads TGTGCCAGCAGTCAGCGGGACGGTTACAATGAGCAGTTCTTC. Protein product: CASSQRDGYNEQFF.

The rearrangement links TRBV28 to TRBJ1-5, with 7 positions matching TRBD1. CDR1 is MDHEN, CDR2 SYDVKM, per germline. J lost 0 bases, V lost 3 bases, and 8 bases had no gene match. This CDR3 contains 17 residues. The DNA of the CDR3 is TGTGCCAGCAGTTTGTATCGACAGGGCAATAGCAATCAGCCCCAGCATTTT. It specifies CASSLYRQGNSNQPQHF.

This clone is medium-sized within its sample. The junction does not match germline at one end; this may be a read error. The chain couples TRBV28 to TRBJ2-1; no definite D call. The length of the CDR3 is 11 residues. Germline lookup yields CDR1 MDHEN and CDR2 SYDVKM. For the CDR3, the DNA is TGCGCCGTATTTTCCTACAATGAGCAGTTCTTC. Translating it yields CAVFSYNEQFF.

V and J are TRBV5-6 and TRBJ1-5, with 10 bases matching TRBD1. V shed 3 bases and J 6 bases; nucleotides not matched to a gene: 3. From germline, CDR1 is SGHDT and CDR2 YYEEEE. The CDR3 covers 14 residues. The CDR3 loop is CASSWGQGTQPQHF. CDR3 sequence (DNA): TGTGCCAGCAGCTGGGGACAGGGGACTCAGCCCCAGCATTTT.

The chain carries TRBV5-8 and TRBJ1-1; D uncertain. Germline V gene sequence: CDR1 SGHTS, CDR2 YDEGEE. The CDR3 length is 14 residues. Trimming stripped 0 bases from V and 5 bases from J, with 11 bases between. In nucleotides, the CDR3 is TGTGCCAGCAGCTTGGAGGGCGCGGGTACTGAAGCTTTCTTT. Protein: CASSLEGAGTEAFF.

The rearrangement joins TRBV11-2 to TRBJ2-1; D ambiguous. Germline V gives CDR1 SGHAT, CDR2 FQNNGV. V was trimmed by 2 bases and J by 7 bases, leaving 9 bases between them. This CDR3 contains 13 residues. CDR3 amino acids: CASSLRGVNEQFF. The CDR3 DNA sequence: TGTGCCAGCAGCTTACGTGGAGTTAATGAGCAGTTCTTC.

The rearrangement uses TRBV2 and TRBJ1-2, with D unresolved. The CDR3 covers 14 residues. The ends were cut back, 6 bases at V and 4 bases at J, with 15 bases in the middle. Germline loops: CDR1 SNHLY, CDR2 FYNNEI. The DNA of the CDR3 is TGTGCCAGCAGGAGAACCACACTATTCTATGGCTACACCTTC. This encodes CASRRTTLFYGYTF.

V gene TRBV6-4 combines with J gene TRBJ2-1, with 14 bases that match TRBD2. The CDR3 runs 15 residues. V trimming: 5 bases; J trimming: 8 bases; junction bases outside the gene matches: 5. The germline V gene has CDR1 MRHNA and CDR2 SNTAGT. The CDR3 nucleotides are TGTGCCAGCAGTCCGACTAGCGGGGGGGCCGATGAGCAGTTCTTC. It translates to CASSPTSGGADEQFF.

This chain uses TRBV20-1 with TRBJ2-5; D is unresolved. CDR1 DFQATT and CDR2 SNEGSKA come from the germline V gene (reference sequence). CDR3 length: 10 amino acids. V was trimmed by 6 bases and J by 5 bases, leaving 7 bases between them. The CDR3, as DNA: TGCAGTGCCCCTAACGAGACCCAGTACTTC. It translates to CSAPNETQYF.

The chain employs TRBV2 and TRBJ1-2, with 8 bases aligning to TRBD1. CDR3 length: 13 residues. Trimming at V came to 6 bases and at J to 2 bases, leaving 2 bases not matched to a gene. Germline V gene sequence: CDR1 SNHLY, CDR2 FYNNEI. CDR3 in amino acids: CASSTGGNYGYTF. CDR3 DNA sequence: TGTGCCAGCAGCACAGGGGGAAACTATGGCTACACCTTC.

The chain has TRBV11-2 and TRBJ2-2; the match to TRBD2 covers 10 bases. CDR1 and CDR2 from the germline V gene are SGHAT and FQNNGV. The CDR3 is 16 amino acids. Trimming took 5 bases from V and 2 from J; bases not matched to a gene: 5. The CDR3 protein is CASSPTSGLNTGELFF. CDR3 bases: TGTGCCAGCAGCCCGACTAGCGGGCTTAACACCGGGGAGCTGTTTTTT.

The genes are TRBV2 and TRBJ1-2, with 7 positions matching TRBD1. The CDR3 contains 14 residues. V was pared by 5 bases and J by 3 bases, with 6 bases of the junction left unmatched. The germline CDR1 and CDR2 sequences are SNHLY and FYNNEI. This CDR3 reads CASSFDRVDYGYTF. The DNA for the CDR3 is TGTGCCAGCAGTTTTGACAGGGTTGACTATGGCTACACCTTC.

J is TRBJ2-5 and V is TRBV5-1, with TRBD2 identical over 9 bases. Per germline, CDR1 SGHRS and CDR2 YFSETQ. This CDR3 spans 16 amino acids. V was pared by 0 bases and J by 5 bases, with 8 bases of the junction left unmatched. CDR3 in DNA: TGCGCCAGCAGCTTGGCGGGGACTAGCCGGGAGGAGACCCAGTACTTC. Amino acid sequence: CASSLAGTSREETQYF.